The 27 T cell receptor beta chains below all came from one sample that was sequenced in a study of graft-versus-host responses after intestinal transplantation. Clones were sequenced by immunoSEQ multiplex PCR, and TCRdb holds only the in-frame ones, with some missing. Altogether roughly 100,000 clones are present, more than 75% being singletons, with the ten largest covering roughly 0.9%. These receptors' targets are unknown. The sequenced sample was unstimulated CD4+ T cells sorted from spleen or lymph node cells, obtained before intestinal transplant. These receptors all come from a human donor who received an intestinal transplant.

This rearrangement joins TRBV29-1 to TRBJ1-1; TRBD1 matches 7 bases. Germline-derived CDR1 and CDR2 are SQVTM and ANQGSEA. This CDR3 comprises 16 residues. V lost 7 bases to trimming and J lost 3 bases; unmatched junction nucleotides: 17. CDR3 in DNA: TGCAGCGCCATCAGCCAGACAGGGATTAGAGACACTGAAGCTTTCTTT. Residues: CSAISQTGIRDTEAFF.

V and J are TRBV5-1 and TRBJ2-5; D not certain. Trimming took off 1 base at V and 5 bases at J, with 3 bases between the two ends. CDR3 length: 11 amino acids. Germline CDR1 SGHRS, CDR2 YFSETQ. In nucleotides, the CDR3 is TGCGCCAGCAGCTTGAAGGAGACCCAGTACTTC. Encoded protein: CASSLKETQYF.

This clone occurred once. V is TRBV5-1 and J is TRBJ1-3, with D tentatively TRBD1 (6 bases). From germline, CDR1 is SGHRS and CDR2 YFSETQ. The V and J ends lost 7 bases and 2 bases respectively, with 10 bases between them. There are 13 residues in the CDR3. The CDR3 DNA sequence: TGCGCCAGCGGAGGGGGGACTGGAAACACCATATATTTT. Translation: CASGGGTGNTIYF.

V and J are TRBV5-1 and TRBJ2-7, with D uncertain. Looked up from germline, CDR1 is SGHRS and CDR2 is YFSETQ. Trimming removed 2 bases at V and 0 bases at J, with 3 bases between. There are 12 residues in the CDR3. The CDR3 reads CASSFSSYEQYF. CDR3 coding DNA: TGCGCCAGCAGCTTTAGCTCCTACGAGCAGTACTTC.

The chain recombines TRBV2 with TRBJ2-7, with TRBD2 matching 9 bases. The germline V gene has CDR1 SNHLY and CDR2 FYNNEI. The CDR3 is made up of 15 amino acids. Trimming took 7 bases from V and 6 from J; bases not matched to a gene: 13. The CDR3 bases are TGTGCCAGCAAGTGGCTAGCGGGGACTATGGGCGAGCAGTACTTC. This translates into CASKWLAGTMGEQYF.

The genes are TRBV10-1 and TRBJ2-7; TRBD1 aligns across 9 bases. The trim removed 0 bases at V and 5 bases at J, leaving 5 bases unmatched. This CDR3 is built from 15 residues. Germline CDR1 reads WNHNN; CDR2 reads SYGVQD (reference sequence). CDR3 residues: CASSESGTGINEQYF. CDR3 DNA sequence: TGCGCCAGCAGTGAGTCCGGGACAGGGATAAACGAGCAGTACTTC.

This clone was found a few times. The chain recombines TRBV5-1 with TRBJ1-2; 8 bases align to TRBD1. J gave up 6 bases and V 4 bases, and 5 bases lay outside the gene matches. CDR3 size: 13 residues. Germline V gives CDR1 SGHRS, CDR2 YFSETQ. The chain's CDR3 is CASSAKQGDGYTF. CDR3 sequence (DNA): TGCGCCAGCAGCGCCAAACAGGGGGATGGCTACACCTTC.

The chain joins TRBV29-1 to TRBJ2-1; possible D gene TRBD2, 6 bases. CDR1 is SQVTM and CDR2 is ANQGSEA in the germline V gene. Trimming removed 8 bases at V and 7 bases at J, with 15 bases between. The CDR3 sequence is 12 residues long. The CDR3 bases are TGCAGCTCACTGGGGGGTGGGAATGAGCAGTTCTTC. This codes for CSSLGGGNEQFF.

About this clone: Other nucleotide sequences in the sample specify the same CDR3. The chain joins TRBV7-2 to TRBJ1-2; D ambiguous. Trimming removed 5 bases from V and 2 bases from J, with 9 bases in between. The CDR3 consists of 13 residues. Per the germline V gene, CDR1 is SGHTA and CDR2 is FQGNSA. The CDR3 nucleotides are TGTGCCAGCAGCCGGCAGAGGAACTATGGCTACACCTTC. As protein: CASSRQRNYGYTF.

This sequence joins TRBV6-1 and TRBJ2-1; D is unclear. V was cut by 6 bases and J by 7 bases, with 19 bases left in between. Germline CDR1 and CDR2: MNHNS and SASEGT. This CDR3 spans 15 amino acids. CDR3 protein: CASRTPSAFLNEQFF. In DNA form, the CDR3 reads TGTGCCAGCAGAACGCCCTCGGCGTTTTTGAATGAGCAGTTCTTC.

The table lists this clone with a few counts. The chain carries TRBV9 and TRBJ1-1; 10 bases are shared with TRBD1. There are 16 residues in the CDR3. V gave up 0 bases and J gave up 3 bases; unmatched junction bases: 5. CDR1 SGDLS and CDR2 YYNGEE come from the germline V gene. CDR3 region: CASSVASGTGDTEAFF. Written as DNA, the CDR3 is TGTGCCAGCAGCGTAGCGTCTGGGACAGGGGACACTGAAGCTTTCTTT.

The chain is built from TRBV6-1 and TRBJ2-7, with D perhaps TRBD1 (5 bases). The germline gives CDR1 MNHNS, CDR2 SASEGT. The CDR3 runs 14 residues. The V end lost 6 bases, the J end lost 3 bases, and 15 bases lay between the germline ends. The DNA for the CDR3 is TGTGCCAGCAGCCCCATAGTGACAGACTACGAGCAGTACTTC. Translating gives CASSPIVTDYEQYF.

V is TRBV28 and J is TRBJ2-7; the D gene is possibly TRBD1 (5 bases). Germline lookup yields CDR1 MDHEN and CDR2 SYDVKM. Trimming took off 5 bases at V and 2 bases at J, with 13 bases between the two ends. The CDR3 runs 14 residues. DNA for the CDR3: TGTGCCAGCAGTGCCCCGGCAGGGCCCTACGAGCAGTACTTC. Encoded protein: CASSAPAGPYEQYF.

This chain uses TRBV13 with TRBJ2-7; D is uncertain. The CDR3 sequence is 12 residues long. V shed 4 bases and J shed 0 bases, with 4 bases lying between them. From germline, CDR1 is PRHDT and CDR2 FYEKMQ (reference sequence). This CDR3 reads CASSSSSYEQYF. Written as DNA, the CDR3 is TGTGCCAGCAGCTCCTCCTCCTACGAGCAGTACTTC.

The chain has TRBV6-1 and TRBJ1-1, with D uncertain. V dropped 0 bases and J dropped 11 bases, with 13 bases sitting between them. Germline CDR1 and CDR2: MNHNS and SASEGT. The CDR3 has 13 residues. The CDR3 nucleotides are TGTGCCAGCAGTGAAGCGTCGTACCTGGGGGCTTTCTTT. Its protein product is CASSEASYLGAFF.

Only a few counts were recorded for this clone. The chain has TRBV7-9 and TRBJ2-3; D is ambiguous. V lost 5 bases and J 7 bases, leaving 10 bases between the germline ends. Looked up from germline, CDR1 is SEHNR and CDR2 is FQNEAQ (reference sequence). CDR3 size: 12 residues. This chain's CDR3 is CASSPKLYTQYF. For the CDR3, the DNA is TGTGCCAGCAGCCCTAAGTTGTATACGCAGTATTTT.

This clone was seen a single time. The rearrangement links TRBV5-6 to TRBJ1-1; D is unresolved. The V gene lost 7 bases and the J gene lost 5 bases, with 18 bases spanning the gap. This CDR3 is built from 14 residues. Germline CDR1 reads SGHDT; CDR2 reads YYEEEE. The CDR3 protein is CASAPRSRETEAFF. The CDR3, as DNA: TGTGCCAGCGCCCCACGGTCGAGGGAGACTGAAGCTTTCTTT.

CDR3 region: CASRPQVLLNEKLFF. CDR3 coding DNA: TGTGCCAGCAGGCCGCAGGTGTTACTTAATGAAAAACTGTTTTTT. The V and J genes are TRBV2 and TRBJ1-4; no definite D call. The CDR3 runs 15 residues. Trimming shortened V by 6 bases and J by 4 bases, and 15 bases separated the two germline ends. Per germline, CDR1 SNHLY and CDR2 FYNNEI. Full variable domain (outside the CDR3, taken from reference TRBV2 and TRBJ1-4): EPEVTQTPSHQVTQMGQEVILRCVPISNHLYFYWYRQILGQKVEFLVSFYNNEISEKSEIFDDQFSVERPDGSNFTLKIRSTKLEDSAMYFCASRPQVLLNEKLFFGSGTQLSVL.

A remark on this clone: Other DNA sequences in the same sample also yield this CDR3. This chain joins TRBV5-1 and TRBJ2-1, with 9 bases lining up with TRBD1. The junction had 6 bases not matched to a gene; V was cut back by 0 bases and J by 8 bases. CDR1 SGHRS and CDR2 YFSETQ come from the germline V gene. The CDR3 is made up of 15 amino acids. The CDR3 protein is CASSLGGTGLDEQFF. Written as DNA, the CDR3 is TGCGCCAGCAGCTTGGGCGGGACAGGGTTGGATGAGCAGTTCTTC.

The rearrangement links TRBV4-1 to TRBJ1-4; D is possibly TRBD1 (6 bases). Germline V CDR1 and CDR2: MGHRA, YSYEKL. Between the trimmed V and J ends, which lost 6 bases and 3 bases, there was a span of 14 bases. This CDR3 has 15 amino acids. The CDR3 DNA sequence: TGCGCCAGCAGGGTAGGACAGCGCGCTAATGAAAAACTGTTTTTT. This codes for CASRVGQRANEKLFF.

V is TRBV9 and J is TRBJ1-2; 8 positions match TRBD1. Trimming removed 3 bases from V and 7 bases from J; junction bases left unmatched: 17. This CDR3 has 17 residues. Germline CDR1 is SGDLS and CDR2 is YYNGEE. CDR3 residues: CASSAGGSRGQFRGYTF. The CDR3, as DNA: TGTGCCAGCAGCGCAGGGGGTAGCAGGGGGCAGTTTCGTGGCTACACCTTC. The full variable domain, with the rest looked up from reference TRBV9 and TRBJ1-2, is DSGVTQTPKHLITATGQRVTLRCSPRSGDLSVYWYQQSLDQGLQFLIQYYNGEERAKGNILERFSAQQFPDLHSELNLSSLELGDSALYFCASSAGGSRGQFRGYTFGSGTRLTVV.

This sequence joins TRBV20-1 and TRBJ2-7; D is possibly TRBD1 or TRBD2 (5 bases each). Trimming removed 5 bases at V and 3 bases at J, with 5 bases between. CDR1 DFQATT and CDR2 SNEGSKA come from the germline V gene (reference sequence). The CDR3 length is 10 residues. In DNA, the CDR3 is TGCAGTGCTGGGGGCTACGAGCAGTACTTC. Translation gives CSAGGYEQYF.

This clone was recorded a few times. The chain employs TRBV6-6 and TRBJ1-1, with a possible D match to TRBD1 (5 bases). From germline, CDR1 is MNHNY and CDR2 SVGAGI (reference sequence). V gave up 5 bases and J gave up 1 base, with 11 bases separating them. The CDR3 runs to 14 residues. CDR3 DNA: TGTGCCAGCAGTGGCCAGGGCTCGAACACTGAAGCTTTCTTT. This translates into CASSGQGSNTEAFF.

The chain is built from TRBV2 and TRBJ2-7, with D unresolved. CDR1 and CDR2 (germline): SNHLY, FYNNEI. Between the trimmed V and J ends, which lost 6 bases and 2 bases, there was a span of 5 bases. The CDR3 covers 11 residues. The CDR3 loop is CASSYTYEQYF. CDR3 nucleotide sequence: TGTGCCAGCAGCTATACCTACGAGCAGTACTTC.

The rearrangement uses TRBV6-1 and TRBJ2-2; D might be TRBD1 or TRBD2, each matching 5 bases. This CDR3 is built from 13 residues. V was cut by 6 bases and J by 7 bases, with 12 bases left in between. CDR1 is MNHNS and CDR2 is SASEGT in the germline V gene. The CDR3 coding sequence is TGTGCCAGCAGACCACTAGGGGACGGGGAGCTGTTTTTT. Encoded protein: CASRPLGDGELFF.

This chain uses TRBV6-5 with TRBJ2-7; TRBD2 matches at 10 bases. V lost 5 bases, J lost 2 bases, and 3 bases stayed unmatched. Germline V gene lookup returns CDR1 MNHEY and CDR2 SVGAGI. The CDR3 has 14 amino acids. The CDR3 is CASSASGRAYEQYF. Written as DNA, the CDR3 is TGTGCCAGCAGTGCGAGCGGGAGGGCCTACGAGCAGTACTTC.

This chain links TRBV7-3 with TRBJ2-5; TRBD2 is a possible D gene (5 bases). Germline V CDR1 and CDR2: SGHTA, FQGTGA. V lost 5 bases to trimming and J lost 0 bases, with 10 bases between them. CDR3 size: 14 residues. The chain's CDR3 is CASSPSGYQETQYF. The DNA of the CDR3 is TGTGCCAGCAGCCCCTCGGGGTACCAAGAGACCCAGTACTTC.